This T cell receptor (beta chain) is from a study of T-cell memory formation after mild COVID-19. The study, taken as a whole, reports: CD4+ contracting clones were mainly CM and EM; CD8+ ones, EMRA. There were some responding clones in pre-infection memory, which suggested that cross-reactive memory had joined.

This clonotype showed up just a few times. Its specificity is not known. Barcoded TCR alpha and TCR beta cDNA libraries with UMIs came from 5'RACE using constant-segment primers. TCRdb re-analysed the 5' RACE reads in MiXCR, keeping a single row per CDR3 protein. The repertoire holds roughly 300,000 distinct CDR3 sequences, with roughly 15% as singletons. V lost 1 base to trimming and J lost 3 bases; unmatched junction nucleotides: 7. This CDR3 is built from 17 residues. Germline CDR1 and CDR2: MGHRA and YSYEKL. Specimen: PBMCs or a T cell subset sorted from them (not recorded which). This rearrangement joins TRBV4-1 to TRBJ1-2, with 11 bases fitting TRBD1. The origin of this receptor is a young man who had mild COVID-19 (a few samples of this study predate the infection). Cell type and time point are not known. This CDR3 reads CASSQGTGGEFDYGYTF. The CDR3 nucleotides read TGCGCCAGCAGCCAAGGGACAGGGGGCGAATTCGACTATGGCTACACCTTC.